The 3 T cell receptor beta chains given below trace back to one sample, sequenced in a study of blood T cell repertoires in COVID-19. The method was immunoSEQ multiplex PCR; TCRdb's version includes in-frame clones alone and lacks a portion of them. The sample carries more than 100,000 clones, 84% recorded once. Input material: peripheral blood. These receptors originate from a woman in her twenties or thirties who had recovered from COVID-19.

This chain links TRBV5-4 with TRBJ2-1, with D possibly matching TRBD1 (7 bases). The germline gives CDR1 SGHNT, CDR2 YYREEE (reference sequence). V was trimmed by 0 bases and J by 3 bases, leaving 13 bases between them. The CDR3 has 16 residues. This CDR3 reads CASSLEAGGFYNEQFF. The CDR3 DNA follows: TGTGCCAGCAGCTTGGAGGCAGGGGGGTTCTACAATGAGCAGTTCTTC.

The chain employs TRBV2 and TRBJ1-2; D remains ambiguous. Trimming removed 4 bases at V and 8 bases at J, with 8 bases between. Germline CDR1 and CDR2: SNHLY and FYNNEI. The CDR3 loop spans 11 amino acids. The CDR3 reads CASSVEGGYTF. The CDR3 DNA sequence: TGTGCCAGCAGTGTTGAGGGAGGCTACACCTTC.

This chain links TRBV5-6 with TRBJ1-5, with 7 bases aligning to TRBD1. The CDR3 spans 13 residues. V shed 4 bases and J 7 bases; nucleotides not matched to a gene: 5. Per germline, CDR1 SGHDT and CDR2 YYEEEE. The CDR3 reads CASSQTRGQPQHF. CDR3 sequence (DNA): TGTGCCAGCAGCCAGACCAGGGGGCAGCCCCAGCATTTT.